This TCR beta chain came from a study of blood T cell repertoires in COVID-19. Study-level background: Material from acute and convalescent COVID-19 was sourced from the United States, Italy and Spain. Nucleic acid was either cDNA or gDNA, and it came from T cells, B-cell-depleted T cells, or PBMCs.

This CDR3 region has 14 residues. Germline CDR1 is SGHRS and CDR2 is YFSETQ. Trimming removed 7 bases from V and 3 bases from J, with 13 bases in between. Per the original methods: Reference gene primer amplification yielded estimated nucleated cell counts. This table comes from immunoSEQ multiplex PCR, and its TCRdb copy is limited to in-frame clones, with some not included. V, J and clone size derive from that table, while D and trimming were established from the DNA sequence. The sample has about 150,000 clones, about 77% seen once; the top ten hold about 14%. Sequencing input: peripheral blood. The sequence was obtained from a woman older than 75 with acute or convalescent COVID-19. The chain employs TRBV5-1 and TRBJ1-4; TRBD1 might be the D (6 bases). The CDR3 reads CASHTGQPNEKLFF. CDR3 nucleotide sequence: TGCGCCAGCCATACAGGGCAGCCTAATGAAAAACTGTTTTTT.